This entry lists 21 T cell receptor beta chains sequenced from one sample in a study of patients and donors after allogeneic stem cell transplantation (dated by TCRdb to between 2020 and 2021). Libraries were constructed by RT-PCR. The sequencer was a NextSeq 550. The public sequencing data were trimmed at Q25 with fastp and processed into clonotypes with MiXCR by TCRdb, which kept only in-frame beta chains. Rows with a matching CDR3 protein are joined into one entry that keeps the most common DNA and genes. Counted in this sample were around 150,000 distinct CDR3 sequences; 30% to 45% of them appeared once. 50% of the sample is taken by the ten largest. The source material was blood, either unsorted or a sorted T cell fraction (not recorded which). These receptors were taken from a human donor who was either an allogeneic HSCT recipient or a stem cell or donor lymphocyte infusion donor (not recorded which). It is not recorded whose cells these are; they may come from a transplant donor.

The chain couples TRBV7-8 to TRBJ2-2; D uncertain. CDR3 length: 15 residues. The germline CDR1 and CDR2 sequences are SGHVS and FQNEAQ. Trimming took 0 bases from V and 2 from J, leaving 7 bases between them. In DNA, the CDR3 is TGTGCCAGCAGCTTAGCGCGTGCCAACACCGGGGAGCTGTTTTTT. Translation gives CASSLARANTGELFF.

This clonotype has only a few counts. The genes are TRBV7-9 and TRBJ1-5; 7 bases match TRBD1. V dropped 5 bases and J dropped 0; count of bases not matched to a gene: 7. The CDR3 is 16 amino acids. Germline V gene data show CDR1 as SEHNR and CDR2 as FQNEAQ (reference sequence). For the CDR3, the DNA is TGTGCCAGCAGCCCCCCGACAGGGAATAGCAATCAGCCCCAGCATTTT. Its translation: CASSPPTGNSNQPQHF.

This sequence joins TRBV4-2 and TRBJ2-3, with 8 bases matching TRBD1. The trim removed 0 bases at V and 2 bases at J, leaving 4 bases unmatched. Germline lookup yields CDR1 LGHNA and CDR2 YNFKEQ. The CDR3 consists of 16 residues. CDR3 in amino acids: CASSQDRQGSTDTQYF. The CDR3 DNA sequence: TGTGCCAGCAGCCAAGATCGACAGGGGTCCACAGATACGCAGTATTTT.

The V call is TRBV9, the J call TRBJ2-7; D is perhaps TRBD2 (7 bases). This CDR3 region has 13 residues. V lost 1 base, J lost 5 bases, and 10 bases lay in between. In germline, CDR1 is SGDLS, CDR2 YYNGEE. CDR3 residues: CASSVRGANEQYF. The CDR3 bases are TGTGCCAGCAGCGTACGGGGGGCCAACGAGCAGTACTTC.

This clonotype showed up just a few times. V usage is TRBV5-1 and J usage is TRBJ2-7, with no clear D. The CDR3 spans 13 residues. Germline V gives CDR1 SGHRS, CDR2 YFSETQ. V was clipped by 0 bases and J by 2 bases, with 6 bases between them. CDR3 coding DNA: TGCGCCAGCAGCTTGGAGGGAACCTACGAGCAGTACTTC. This codes for CASSLEGTYEQYF.

The rearrangement links TRBV6-1 to TRBJ2-3; the match to TRBD2 covers 8 bases. There are 14 residues in the CDR3. V shed 3 bases, J shed 5 bases, and the junction held 4 bases outside the gene matches. CDR1 is MNHNS and CDR2 is SASEGT in the germline V gene. This CDR3 is CASSDRGGKDTQYF. CDR3 DNA: TGTGCCAGCAGTGACCGGGGGGGCAAAGATACGCAGTATTTT.

This clonotype was seen a handful of times. The chain joins TRBV7-2 to TRBJ1-2, with 7 bases that match TRBD1. J gave up 0 bases and V 4 bases, and 14 bases lay outside the gene matches. The length of the CDR3 is 18 residues. Germline CDR1 reads SGHTA; CDR2 reads FQGNSA. DNA of the CDR3: TGTGCCAGCAGCTCCTCCTTCAGGGGGGACAGTCCTAACTATGGCTACACCTTC. Its translation: CASSSSFRGDSPNYGYTF. The entire variable domain, with the rest obtained from reference TRBV7-2 and TRBJ1-2, is as follows: GAGVSQSPSNKVTEKGKDVELRCDPISGHTALYWYRQSLGQGLEFLIYFQGNSAPDKSGLPSDRFSAERTGGSVSTLTIQRTQQEDSAVYLCASSSSFRGDSPNYGYTFGSGTRLTVV.

This clonotype turned up a few times. J is TRBJ1-1 and V is TRBV4-2; D remains unclear. Trimming removed 3 bases at V and 3 bases at J, with 8 bases between. This CDR3 is built from 13 residues. Germline V gives CDR1 LGHNA, CDR2 YNFKEQ. The DNA of the CDR3 is TGTGCCAGCAGCCACCTGCATGACACTGAAGCTTTCTTT. Translated, it gives CASSHLHDTEAFF.

V and J are TRBV20-1 and TRBJ2-1; weak D call: TRBD2 (6 bases). V was shortened by 1 base and J by 2 bases, with 12 bases between the two germline ends. The CDR3 loop spans 15 amino acids. The V gene's germline CDR1 is DFQATT and CDR2 SNEGSKA (reference sequence). Written as DNA, the CDR3 is TGCAGTGCTAGAGGGGCCGGGACTCCCTACAATGAGCAGTTCTTC. This sequence encodes CSARGAGTPYNEQFF.

This rearrangement joins TRBV10-3 to TRBJ2-5; D ambiguous. The CDR3 contains 14 residues. Per germline, CDR1 ENHRY and CDR2 SYGVKD. V gave up 4 bases and J gave up 1 base, with 10 bases separating them. The CDR3 sequence: CAISALRIQETQYF. The CDR3 DNA follows: TGTGCCATCAGTGCGTTACGGATCCAAGAGACCCAGTACTTC.

The chain is built from TRBV3-1 and TRBJ1-1; D not resolved. Trimming took off 7 bases at V and 8 bases at J, with 17 bases between the two ends. Germline-derived CDR1 and CDR2 are LGHDT and YNNKEL (reference sequence). The CDR3 has 13 amino acids. CDR3 sequence: CASTIKGRQEAFF. The CDR3 DNA is TGTGCCAGCACCATCAAGGGCAGGCAAGAAGCTTTCTTT. Full variable domain (rest looked up from reference TRBV3-1 and TRBJ1-1): DTAVSQTPKYLVTQMGNDKSIKCEQNLGHDTMYWYKQDSKKFLKIMFSYNNKELIINETVPNRFSPKSPDKAHLNLHINSLELGDSAVYFCASTIKGRQEAFFGQGTRLTVV.

V is TRBV20-1 and J is TRBJ1-6, with a weak D call TRBD1 (5 bases). Germline lookup yields CDR1 DFQATT and CDR2 SNEGSKA (reference sequence). Trimming cost V 2 bases and J 7 bases, with 12 bases left between them. The CDR3 totals 14 residues. The CDR3: CSARRRGLNSPLHF. The DNA of the CDR3 is TGCAGTGCTAGACGTAGGGGCCTAAATTCACCCCTCCACTTT.

The CDR3 sequence is CASSLGRGSPYEQYF. For the CDR3, the DNA is TGTGCCAGCAGTTTGGGGAGGGGATCTCCCTACGAGCAGTACTTC. V is TRBV27 and J is TRBJ2-7, with 7 bases fitting TRBD2. Unmatched junction bases numbered 7, after V lost 3 bases and J lost 2 bases. There are 15 residues in the CDR3. Germline V CDR1 and CDR2: MNHEY, SMNVEV (reference sequence).

This chain joins TRBV12-3 or TRBV12-4 and TRBJ1-2; 11 positions match TRBD1. V shed 5 bases and J 4 bases; nucleotides not matched to a gene: 3. The CDR3 is 14 amino acids. Written as DNA, the CDR3 is TGTGCCAGCAGTACGGGACAGGGGGTCTATGGCTACACCTTC. It translates to CASSTGQGVYGYTF.

The rearrangement links TRBV20-1 to TRBJ1-5; D might be TRBD1 (6 bases). V shed 1 base and J shed 2 bases, with 18 bases lying between them. The CDR3 consists of 17 residues. Germline CDR1 and CDR2: DFQATT and SNEGSKA (reference sequence). The DNA for the CDR3 is TGCAGTGCTAGAGCCCTGGCGGGGGGCGCGGGCAATCAGCCCCAGCATTTT. Translated, it gives CSARALAGGAGNQPQHF.

The CDR3 bases are TGTGCCAGCAGACCCGTTGGACTAGCAGGGGGGACCCAGTACTTC. It translates to CASRPVGLAGGTQYF. The chain couples TRBV6-6 to TRBJ2-5; TRBD2 is a possible D gene (8 bases). Germline V lookup: CDR1 MNHNY, CDR2 SVGAGI (reference sequence). V was clipped by 6 bases and J by 7 bases, with 21 bases between them. This CDR3 is 15 amino acids long.

In this sample, this clonotype turned up many times. This rearrangement joins TRBV2 to TRBJ1-1; 8 nucleotides line up with TRBD1. The junction had 10 bases not matched to a gene; V was cut back by 10 bases and J by 0 bases. The CDR3 consists of 15 residues. The germline gives CDR1 SNHLY, CDR2 FYNNEI. The CDR3 loop reads CATRIEGQVNTEAFF. CDR3 in DNA: TGTGCCACTCGCATCGAGGGACAGGTGAACACTGAAGCTTTCTTT.

The sample holds a few counts of this clonotype. CDR3 in amino acids: CASSVGSRYYGYTF. CDR3 in DNA: TGTGCCAGCAGCGTCGGGTCGCGATACTATGGCTACACCTTC. V is TRBV9 and J is TRBJ1-2; D remains unclear. Trimming pared 2 bases from V and 3 bases from J, leaving 11 bases between. The CDR3 is 14 amino acids. Germline V gives CDR1 SGDLS, CDR2 YYNGEE.

This clonotype was counted between two and nine times. This rearrangement joins TRBV30 to TRBJ1-2, with a weak D call TRBD1 (6 bases). CDR1 is GTSNPN and CDR2 is SVGIG in the germline V gene (reference sequence). This CDR3 is 13 amino acids long. Trimming took off 5 bases at V and 3 bases at J, with 13 bases between the two ends. CDR3 DNA: TGTGCCTGGCAGGGGAAGAGATACTATGGCTACACCTTC. Amino acid sequence: CAWQGKRYYGYTF. The full variable domain, its missing parts supplied by reference TRBV30 and TRBJ1-2, is SQTIHQWPATLVQPVGSPLSLECTVEGTSNPNLYWYRQAAGRGLQLLFYSVGIGQISSEVPQNLSASRPQDRQFILSSKKLLLSDSGFYLCAWQGKRYYGYTFGSGTRLTVV.

This clonotype was detected a few times. DNA for the CDR3: TGTGCCAGCACCGGGTTTGCAACTAATGAAAAACTGTTTTTT. As protein: CASTGFATNEKLFF. The chain has TRBV12-3 or TRBV12-4 and TRBJ1-4; no reliable D call. The CDR3 contains 14 residues. V lost 7 bases and J 0 bases, leaving 9 bases between the germline ends.

In this sample, this clonotype turned up a few times. This chain connects TRBV25-1 to TRBJ2-5; no clear D gene. CDR3 length equals 17 residues. Trimming shortened V by 4 bases and J by 3 bases, and 21 bases separated the two germline ends. In germline, CDR1 is MGHDK, CDR2 SYGVNS. The CDR3 is CASSAVTPGLTKETQYF. CDR3 nucleotides: TGTGCCAGCAGTGCGGTGACCCCAGGCTTGACCAAAGAGACCCAGTACTTC.